Here is one T cell receptor (beta chain) with its context. Its antigen is unknown. This sample stems from a study of glioma-infiltrating T cells after dendritic cell vaccination. CDR1 and CDR2 from the germline V gene are SGHRS and YFSETQ. The CDR3 runs to 14 residues. Trimming at V came to 0 bases and at J to 12 bases, leaving 10 bases not matched to a gene. Study results and caveats: Longer survival after dendritic cell vaccination followed higher pretreatment TIL content.

The data were produced by immunoSEQ multiplex PCR, yet TCRdb's version contains in-frame clones alone and is incomplete. The table includes tens of thousands of clones, 70% to 90% detected once. The sequence came from a human donor with glioblastoma. Sequenced here: blood, sampled before dendritic cell vaccination. The genes are TRBV5-1 and TRBJ2-7; 9 nucleotides match TRBD1. CDR3 amino acids: CASSLAPGTGFWYF. The DNA for the CDR3 is TGCGCCAGCAGCTTGGCCCCCGGGACAGGGTTTTGGTACTTC.